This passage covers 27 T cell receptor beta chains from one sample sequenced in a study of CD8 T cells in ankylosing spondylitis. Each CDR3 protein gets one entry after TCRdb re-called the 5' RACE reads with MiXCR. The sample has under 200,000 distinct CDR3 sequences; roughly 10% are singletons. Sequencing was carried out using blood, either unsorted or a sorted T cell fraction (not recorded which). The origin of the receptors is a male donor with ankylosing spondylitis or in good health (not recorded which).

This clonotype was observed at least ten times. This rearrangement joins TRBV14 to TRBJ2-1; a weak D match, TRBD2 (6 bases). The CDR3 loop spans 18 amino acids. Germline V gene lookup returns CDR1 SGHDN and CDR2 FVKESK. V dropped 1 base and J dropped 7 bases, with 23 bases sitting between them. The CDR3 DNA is TGTGCCAGCAGCCAAGGTCCTCCGGGGGTAATTGGGAGAAATGAGCAGTTCTTC. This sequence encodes CASSQGPPGVIGRNEQFF.

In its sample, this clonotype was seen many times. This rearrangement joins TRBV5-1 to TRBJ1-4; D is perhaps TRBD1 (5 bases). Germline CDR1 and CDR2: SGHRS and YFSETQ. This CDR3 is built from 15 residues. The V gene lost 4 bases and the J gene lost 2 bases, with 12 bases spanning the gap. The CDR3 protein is CASSRSRVTNEKLFF. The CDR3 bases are TGCGCCAGCAGCCGAAGCAGGGTGACTAATGAAAAACTGTTTTTT.

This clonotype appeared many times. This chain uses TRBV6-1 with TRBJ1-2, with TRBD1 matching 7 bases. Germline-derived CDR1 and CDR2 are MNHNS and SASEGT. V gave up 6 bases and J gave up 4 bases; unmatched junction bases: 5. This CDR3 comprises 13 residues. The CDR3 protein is CASSRDSLYGYTF. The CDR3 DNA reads TGTGCCAGCAGCCGGGACAGCCTCTATGGCTACACCTTC.

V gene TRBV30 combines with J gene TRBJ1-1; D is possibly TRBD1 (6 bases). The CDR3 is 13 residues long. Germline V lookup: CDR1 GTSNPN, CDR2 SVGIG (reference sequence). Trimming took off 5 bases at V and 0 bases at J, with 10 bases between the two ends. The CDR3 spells CAWAGEVNTEAFF. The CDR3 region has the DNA TGTGCCTGGGCAGGGGAGGTGAACACTGAAGCTTTCTTT. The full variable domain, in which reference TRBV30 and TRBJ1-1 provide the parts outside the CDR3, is SQTIHQWPATLVQPVGSPLSLECTVEGTSNPNLYWYRQAAGRGLQLLFYSVGIGQISSEVPQNLSASRPQDRQFILSSKKLLLSDSGFYLCAWAGEVNTEAFFGQGTRLTVV.

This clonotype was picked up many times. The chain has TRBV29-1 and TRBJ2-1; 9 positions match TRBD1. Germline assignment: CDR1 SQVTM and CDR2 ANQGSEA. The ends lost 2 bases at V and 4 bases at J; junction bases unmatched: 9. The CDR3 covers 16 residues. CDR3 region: CSVEWKRTGAYNEQFF. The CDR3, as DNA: TGCAGCGTTGAATGGAAGAGGACAGGGGCATACAATGAGCAGTTCTTC.

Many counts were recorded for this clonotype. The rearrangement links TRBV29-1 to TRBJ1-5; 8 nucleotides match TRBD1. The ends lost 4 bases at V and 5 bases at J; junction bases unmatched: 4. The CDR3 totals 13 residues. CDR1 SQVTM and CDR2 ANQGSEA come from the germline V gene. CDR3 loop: CSVGQGTDQPQHF. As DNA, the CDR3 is TGCAGCGTTGGACAGGGGACGGATCAGCCCCAGCATTTT.

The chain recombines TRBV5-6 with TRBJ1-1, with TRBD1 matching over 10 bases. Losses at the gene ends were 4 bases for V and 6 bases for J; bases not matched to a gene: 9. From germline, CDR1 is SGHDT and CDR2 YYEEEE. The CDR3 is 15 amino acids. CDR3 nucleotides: TGTGCCAGCAGCCCCGGGACAGGGGTTCTCTCTGAAGCTTTCTTT. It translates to CASSPGTGVLSEAFF.

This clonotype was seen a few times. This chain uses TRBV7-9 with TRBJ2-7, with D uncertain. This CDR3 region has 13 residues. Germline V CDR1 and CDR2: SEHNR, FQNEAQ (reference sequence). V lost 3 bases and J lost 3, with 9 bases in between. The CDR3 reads CASSFLGYYEQYF. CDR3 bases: TGTGCCAGCAGCTTTTTGGGATACTACGAGCAGTACTTC.

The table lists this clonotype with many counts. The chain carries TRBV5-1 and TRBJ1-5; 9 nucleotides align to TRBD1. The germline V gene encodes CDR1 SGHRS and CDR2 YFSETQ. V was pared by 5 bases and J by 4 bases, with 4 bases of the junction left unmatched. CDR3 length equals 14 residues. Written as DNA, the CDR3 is TGCGCCAGCAGTACCGGGACAGGGAATCAGCCCCAGCATTTT. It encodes CASSTGTGNQPQHF.

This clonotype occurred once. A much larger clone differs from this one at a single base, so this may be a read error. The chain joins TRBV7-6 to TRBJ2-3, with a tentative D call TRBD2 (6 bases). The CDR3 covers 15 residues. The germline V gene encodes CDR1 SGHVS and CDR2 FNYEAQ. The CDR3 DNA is TGTGCCGGCAGCTTAGCGGACTCGCCAGTAGATACGCAGTATTTT. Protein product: CAGSLADSPVDTQYF.

The CDR3 reads CASSLDRSNTGELFF. DNA of the CDR3: TGTGCCAGCAGCTTAGATAGGTCGAACACCGGGGAGCTGTTTTTT. The chain links TRBV5-5 to TRBJ2-2; no clear D gene. The CDR3 is made up of 15 amino acids. Trimming removed 2 bases at V and 0 bases at J, with 8 bases between. CDR1 is SGHKS, CDR2 YYEKEE, per germline (reference sequence).

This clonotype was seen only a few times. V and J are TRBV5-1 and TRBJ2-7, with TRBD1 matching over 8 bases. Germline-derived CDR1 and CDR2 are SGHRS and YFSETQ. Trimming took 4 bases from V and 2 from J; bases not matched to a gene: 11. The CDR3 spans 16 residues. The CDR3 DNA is TGCGCCAGCAGCACCAGTGTTGGGACAGGAACCTACGAGCAGTACTTC. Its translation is CASSTSVGTGTYEQYF. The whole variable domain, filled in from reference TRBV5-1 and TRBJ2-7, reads KAGVTQTPRYLIKTRGQQVTLSCSPISGHRSVSWYQQTPGQGLQFLFEYFSETQRNKGNFPGRFSGRQFSNSRSEMNVSTLELGDSALYLCASSTSVGTGTYEQYFGPGTRLTVT.

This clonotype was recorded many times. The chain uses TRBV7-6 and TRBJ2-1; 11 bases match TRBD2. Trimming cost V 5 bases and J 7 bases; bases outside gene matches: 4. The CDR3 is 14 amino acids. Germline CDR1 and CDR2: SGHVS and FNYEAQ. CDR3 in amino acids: CASSASGRWNEQFF. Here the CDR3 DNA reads TGTGCCAGCAGCGCTAGCGGGAGGTGGAATGAGCAGTTCTTC. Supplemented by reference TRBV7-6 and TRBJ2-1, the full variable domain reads GAGVSQSPRYKVTKRGQDVALRCDPISGHVSLYWYRQALGQGPEFLTYFNYEAQQDKSGLPNDRFSAERPEGSISTLTIQRTEQRDSAMYRCASSASGRWNEQFFGPGTRLTVL.

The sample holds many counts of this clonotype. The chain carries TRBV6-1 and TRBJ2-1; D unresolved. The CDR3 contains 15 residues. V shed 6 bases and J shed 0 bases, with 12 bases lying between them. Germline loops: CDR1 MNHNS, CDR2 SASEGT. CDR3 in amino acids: CASRLTQSSYNEQFF. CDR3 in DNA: TGTGCCAGCAGATTGACACAAAGCTCCTACAATGAGCAGTTCTTC.

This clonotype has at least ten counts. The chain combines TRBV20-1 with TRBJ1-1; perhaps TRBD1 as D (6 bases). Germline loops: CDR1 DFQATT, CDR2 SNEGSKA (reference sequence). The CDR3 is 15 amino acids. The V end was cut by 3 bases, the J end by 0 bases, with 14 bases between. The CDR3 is CSARDSLLMNTEAFF. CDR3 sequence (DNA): TGCAGTGCTAGGGACAGTCTACTAATGAACACTGAAGCTTTCTTT.

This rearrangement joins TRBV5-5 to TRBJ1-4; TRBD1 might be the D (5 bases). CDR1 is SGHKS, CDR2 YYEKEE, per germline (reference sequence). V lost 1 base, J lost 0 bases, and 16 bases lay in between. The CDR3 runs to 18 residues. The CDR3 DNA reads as TGTGCCAGCAGCTTGATGGCAGGGTTGAGTGCAACTAATGAAAAACTGTTTTTT. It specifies CASSLMAGLSATNEKLFF.

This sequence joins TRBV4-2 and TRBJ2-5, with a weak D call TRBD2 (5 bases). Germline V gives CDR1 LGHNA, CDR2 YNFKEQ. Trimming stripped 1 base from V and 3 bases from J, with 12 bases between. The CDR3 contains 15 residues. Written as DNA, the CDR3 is TGTGCCAGCAGCCAAGTCGGGGAGCCCGAAGAGACCCAGTACTTC. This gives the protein CASSQVGEPEETQYF.

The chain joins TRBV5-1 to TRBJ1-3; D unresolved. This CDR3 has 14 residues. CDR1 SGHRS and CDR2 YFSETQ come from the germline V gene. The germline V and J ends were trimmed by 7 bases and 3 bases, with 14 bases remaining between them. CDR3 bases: TGCGCCAGCCGCCTCGACGGGGTTGGAAACACCATATATTTT. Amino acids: CASRLDGVGNTIYF. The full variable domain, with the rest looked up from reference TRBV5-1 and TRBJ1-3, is KAGVTQTPRYLIKTRGQQVTLSCSPISGHRSVSWYQQTPGQGLQFLFEYFSETQRNKGNFPGRFSGRQFSNSRSEMNVSTLELGDSALYLCASRLDGVGNTIYFGEGSWLTVV.

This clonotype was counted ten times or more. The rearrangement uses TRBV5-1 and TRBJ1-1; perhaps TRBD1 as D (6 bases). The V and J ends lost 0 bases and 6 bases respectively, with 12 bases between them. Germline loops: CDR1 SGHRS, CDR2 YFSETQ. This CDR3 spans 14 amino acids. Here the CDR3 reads CASSLVGGPAEAFF. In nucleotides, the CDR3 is TGCGCCAGCAGCTTGGTAGGGGGGCCCGCTGAAGCTTTCTTT.

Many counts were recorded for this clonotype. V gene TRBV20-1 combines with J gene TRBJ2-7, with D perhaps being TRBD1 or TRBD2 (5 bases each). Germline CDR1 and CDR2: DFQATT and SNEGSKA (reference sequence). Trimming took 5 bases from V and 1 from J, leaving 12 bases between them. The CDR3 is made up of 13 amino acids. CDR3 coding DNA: TGCAGTGCTGATCCGGGGACGTCCTACGAGCAGTACTTC. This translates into CSADPGTSYEQYF.

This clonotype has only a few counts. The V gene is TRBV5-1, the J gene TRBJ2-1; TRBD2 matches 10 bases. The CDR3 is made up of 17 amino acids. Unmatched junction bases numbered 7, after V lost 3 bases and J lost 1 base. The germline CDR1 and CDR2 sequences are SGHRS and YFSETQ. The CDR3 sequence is CASSWTSGLGSYNEQFF. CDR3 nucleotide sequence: TGCGCCAGCAGCTGGACTAGCGGTCTGGGGTCCTACAATGAGCAGTTCTTC.

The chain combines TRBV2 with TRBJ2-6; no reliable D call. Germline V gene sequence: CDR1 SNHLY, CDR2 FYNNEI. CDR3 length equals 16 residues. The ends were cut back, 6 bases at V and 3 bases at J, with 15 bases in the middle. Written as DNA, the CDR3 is TGTGCCAGCAGCCCAAGATCCGGTGGTGGGGCCAACGTCCTGACTTTC. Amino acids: CASSPRSGGGANVLTF.

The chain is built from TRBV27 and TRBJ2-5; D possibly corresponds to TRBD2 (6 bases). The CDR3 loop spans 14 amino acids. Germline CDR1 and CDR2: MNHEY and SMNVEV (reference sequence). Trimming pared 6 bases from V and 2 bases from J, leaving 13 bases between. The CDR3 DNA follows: TGTGCCAGCAGCCGCCGGAGCGGGCAAGAGACCCAGTACTTC. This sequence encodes CASSRRSGQETQYF.

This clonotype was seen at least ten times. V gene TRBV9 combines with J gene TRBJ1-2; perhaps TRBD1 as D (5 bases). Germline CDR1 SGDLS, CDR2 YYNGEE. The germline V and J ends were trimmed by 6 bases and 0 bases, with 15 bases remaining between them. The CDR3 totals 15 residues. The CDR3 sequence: CASNKGSLANYGYTF. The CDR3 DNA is TGTGCCAGCAACAAGGGGTCTCTGGCTAACTATGGCTACACCTTC.

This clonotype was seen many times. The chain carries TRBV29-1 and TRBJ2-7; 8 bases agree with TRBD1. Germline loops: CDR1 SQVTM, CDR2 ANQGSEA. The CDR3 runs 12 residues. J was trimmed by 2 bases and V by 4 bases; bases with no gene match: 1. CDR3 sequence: CSVGGQAYEQYF. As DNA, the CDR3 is TGCAGCGTTGGGGGACAGGCCTACGAGCAGTACTTC.

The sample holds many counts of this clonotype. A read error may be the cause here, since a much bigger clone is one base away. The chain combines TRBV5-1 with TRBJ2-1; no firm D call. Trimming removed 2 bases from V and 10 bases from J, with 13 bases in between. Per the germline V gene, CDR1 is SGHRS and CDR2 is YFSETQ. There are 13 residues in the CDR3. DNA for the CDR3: TGCGCCAGCAGCTTAGACCTCTCTGGGGAGCAGTTCTTC. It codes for CASSLDLSGEQFF.

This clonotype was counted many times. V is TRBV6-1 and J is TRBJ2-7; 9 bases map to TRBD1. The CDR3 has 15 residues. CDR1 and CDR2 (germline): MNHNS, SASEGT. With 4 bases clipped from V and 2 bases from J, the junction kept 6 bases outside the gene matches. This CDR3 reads CASSAPGQGPYEQYF. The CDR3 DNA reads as TGTGCCAGCAGTGCTCCGGGACAGGGACCCTACGAGCAGTACTTC.